This passage covers 25 T cell receptor beta chains from one sample sequenced in a study of CD8+ T cells in alopecia areata. cDNA serving as the sequencing template came from extracted, reverse transcribed RNA. Profiled with immunoSEQ multiplex PCR; TCRdb holds only in-frame clones, not every one. The sample presents 200,000 to 300,000 clones, none singletons. Pooled cells of cutaneous lymph node origin were sorted on CD4, CD8alpha, NKG2D, NKG2ACE and other markers. Material: CD4+ T cells sorted from a lymph node. These receptors came from a C3H/HeJ mouse with alopecia areata. For this strain, the MHC haplotype corresponds to H2-k.

Worth noting for this clone: The listed genes are named as in mouse. The sequenced fragment ends 4 residues before the CDR3 boundary, so the rest is inferred from the germline J gene. The chain uses TRBV29 and TRBJ2-5; D might be TRBD1 (6 bases). Trimming cost V 2 bases and J 2 bases, with 14 bases left between them. Germline V gene lookup returns CDR1 MSHET and CDR2 SYDVDS. This CDR3 is 16 amino acids long. The sequenced CDR3 bases are TGTGCTAGCAGTTTACCGCCGGGACAAACCCAAGAC. This translates into CASSLPPGQTQD. The CDR3, in full, reads CASSLPPGQTQDTQYF.

Concerning this clone: Genes here carry mouse names. This specimen includes other DNA sequences encoding the same CDR3. Partial CDR3 DNA: TGTGCCAGCAGAGGAGGGGGAGACACA. Protein product: CASRGGGDT. The full CDR3 protein is CASRGGGDTEVFF. The chain carries TRBV13-1 and TRBJ1-1; TRBD1 is a possible D gene (6 bases). The sequence runs out 4 residues before the end of the CDR3; the remainder is reconstructed from the germline J gene. This CDR3 is 13 amino acids long. CDR1 and CDR2 (germline): NSHNY, SYGAGN. Between the trimmed V and J ends, which lost 5 bases and 3 bases, there was a span of 11 bases.

Turning to this clone: The germline and genes are mouse ones. The read ends 4 residues shy of where the CDR3 ends; the end is completed using the germline J gene. This rearrangement joins TRBV13-2 to TRBJ2-7; D call uncertain. The CDR3 totals 13 residues. From germline, CDR1 is NNHNN and CDR2 SYGAGS (reference sequence). The CDR3 DNA, read in part, is TGTGCCAGCGGTGATGCGCACAGATAT. Translating it yields CASGDAHRY. The complete CDR3 sequence is CASGDAHRYEQYF.

A remark on this clone: Gene names follow the mouse nomenclature. Sequencing ends 4 residues short of the CDR3 end; the germline J gene provides the rest. The chain employs TRBV13-1 and TRBJ2-7; TRBD2 aligns across 10 bases. V dropped 0 bases and J dropped 3; count of bases not matched to a gene: 3. This CDR3 contains 15 residues. Germline V gives CDR1 NSHNY, CDR2 SYGAGN. The sequenced CDR3 bases are TGTGCCAGCAGTGATGCGCACTGGGGGGGCTAT. As protein: CASSDAHWGGY. The full CDR3 protein reads CASSDAHWGGYEQYF.

For this clone: Genes here carry mouse names. Read coverage stops 4 residues before the CDR3 terminus; the germline J gene supplies the remainder. V gene TRBV13-1 combines with J gene TRBJ2-4; D is unclear. Per the germline V gene, CDR1 is NSHNY and CDR2 is SYGAGN. This CDR3 has 11 amino acids. The CDR3 loop reads CASSDENTLYF. CDR3 bases read: TGTGCCAGCAGTGATGAGAAC.

This clone turned up a few times. The genes and germline here are from mouse. The DNA ends 4 residues before the CDR3 does, and the rest of the CDR3 is filled in from the germline J gene. This sample also contains other DNA sequences that code for the same CDR3. This chain joins TRBV31 and TRBJ2-3, with 12 positions matching TRBD2. This CDR3 is built from 17 residues. Trimming cost V 0 bases and J 0 bases; bases outside gene matches: 4. CDR1 is GKSSPN and CDR2 is SITVG in the germline V gene. CDR3 DNA (partial): TGTGCCTGGAGTCTTGGGACTGGGGGGCCTAGTGCAGAA. The encoded protein is CAWSLGTGGPSAE. The whole CDR3 sequence is CAWSLGTGGPSAETLYF.

Only a few counts were recorded for this clone. Gene names are mouse gene names. The part of the CDR3 DNA that was read is TGTGCCAGCAGCCAAGTTCCCCTGGCGACTAGTGCAGAA. Translation gives CASSQVPLATSAE. The CDR3 reads in full as CASSQVPLATSAETLYF. The rearrangement links TRBV5 to TRBJ2-3; D uncertain. The read stops 4 residues short of the end of the CDR3; the missing end is completed from the germline J gene. CDR1 and CDR2 from the germline V gene are LGHNA and YNLKQL (reference sequence). The CDR3 spans 17 residues. The V end was cut by 1 base, the J end by 0 bases, with 14 bases between.

This clone occurred a few times. Gene names denote mouse genes. Sequencing ends 4 residues short of the CDR3 end; the germline J gene provides the rest. Other DNA variants within this sample encode the same CDR3. The chain joins TRBV5 to TRBJ2-3, with 8 bases aligning to TRBD2. This CDR3 region has 16 residues. Per the germline V gene, CDR1 is LGHNA and CDR2 is YNLKQL (reference sequence). V dropped 1 base and J dropped 0; count of bases not matched to a gene: 3. The DNA read from the CDR3 is TGTGCCAGCAGCCAAGCGCTGGGGGGTAGTGCAGAA. This encodes CASSQALGGSAE. The full CDR3 protein reads CASSQALGGSAETLYF.

In regard to this clone: Genes here carry mouse names. Distinct nucleotide sequences in the sample also encode this CDR3. The sequenced CDR3 bases are TGCACCTGCAGTGCCACAGGTGCAGAA. This codes for CTCSATGAE. The whole CDR3 reads CTCSATGAETLYF. V usage is TRBV1 and J usage is TRBJ2-3; D unresolved. The read ends 4 residues shy of where the CDR3 ends; the end is completed using the germline J gene. CDR3 size: 13 residues. Germline lookup yields CDR1 NSQYPW and CDR2 LRSPGD (reference sequence). With 3 bases removed from V and 1 base from J, the gap between germline ends came to 5 bases.

With respect to this clone: Mouse gene names apply. The read stops 4 residues short of the end of the CDR3; the missing end is completed from the germline J gene. The chain joins TRBV13-2 to TRBJ2-1; 7 nucleotides match TRBD1. CDR3 length: 14 amino acids. Germline CDR1 and CDR2: NNHNN and SYGAGS (reference sequence). CDR3 region: CASGGHRGGAEQFF. The sequenced CDR3 bases are TGTGCCAGCGGTGGTCACAGGGGAGGCGCT.

Remarks on this clone: The gene symbols are mouse symbols. The read terminates 4 residues before the CDR3 end, so the remaining end is supplied by the germline J gene. The J gene is TRBJ2-7, the V gene TRBV1; D is unresolved. Looked up from germline, CDR1 is NSQYPW and CDR2 is LRSPGD (reference sequence). The CDR3 has 11 residues. The sequenced part of the CDR3 DNA is TGCACCTGCAGTTCCCCTTAT. It translates to CTCSSPY. The full CDR3 protein is CTCSSPYEQYF.

This clone showed up just a few times. Gene names follow the mouse nomenclature. The read ends 4 residues before the CDR3 terminus; that terminus is restored from the germline J gene. The sample contains more than one DNA sequence encoding this CDR3. The chain links TRBV17 to TRBJ2-1, with 9 nucleotides matching TRBD1. CDR3 length: 15 amino acids. Germline V gene lookup returns CDR1 MNHDT and CDR2 YYDKIL. J gave up 3 bases and V 1 base, and 1 base lay outside the gene matches. The CDR3 region is CASSRGQGGYAEQFF. The part of the CDR3 DNA that was read is TGTGCTAGCAGTAGAGGACAGGGGGGCTATGCT.

On this clone itself: A much larger clone differs from this one at a single base, so this may be a read error. Gene and germline names: mouse. Read coverage stops 4 residues before the CDR3 terminus; the germline J gene supplies the remainder. The chain recombines TRBV13-3 with TRBJ1-2; 10 nucleotides align to TRBD1. CDR3 length equals 14 residues. V lost 3 bases, J lost 2 bases, and 1 base stayed unmatched. Germline lookup yields CDR1 NNHDY and CDR2 SYVADS. The CDR3 bases that were read are TGTGCCAGCAGTGTGACAGGGGGCAACTCC. Its protein is CASSVTGGNS. Given in full, the CDR3 is CASSVTGGNSDYTF.

This clone turned up a few times. These gene names are mouse names. The sequence runs out 4 residues before the end of the CDR3; the remainder is reconstructed from the germline J gene. The rearrangement links TRBV13-1 to TRBJ2-2; D remains unclear. Germline lookup yields CDR1 NSHNY and CDR2 SYGAGN. Trimming removed 4 bases from V and 1 base from J, with 8 bases in between. The CDR3 covers 14 residues. CDR3 DNA, as far as it was read: TGTGCCAGCAGTCCACAAAAAAACACCGGG. Protein sequence: CASSPQKNTG. The entire CDR3 reads CASSPQKNTGQLYF.

A few counts support this clone. Mouse gene names and germline throughout. Distinct nucleotide sequences in the sample also encode this CDR3. The CDR3 region is CASSQDRGDTEVFF. The CDR3 bases that were read are TGTGCCAGCAGCCAAGACAGGGGTGACACA. The rearrangement joins TRBV5 to TRBJ1-1; D might be TRBD1 (6 bases). The read ends 4 residues early relative to the CDR3; the germline J gene fills the gap. The length of the CDR3 is 14 residues. Germline V lookup: CDR1 LGHNA, CDR2 YNLKQL (reference sequence). The V end lost 0 bases, the J end lost 3 bases, and 8 bases lay between the germline ends.

Notes on this clone: These gene names are mouse names. The read ends 3 residues shy of where the CDR3 ends; the end is completed using the germline J gene. The V gene is TRBV13-1, the J gene TRBJ1-6; no definite D call. TRBJ1-6 is flagged as an ORF with uncertain function. The CDR3 spans 14 residues. V lost 6 bases, J lost 4 bases, and 11 bases lay in between. Germline V gene lookup returns CDR1 NSHNY and CDR2 SYGAGN. CDR3 sequence reads: CASIQTIYNSPLYF. Partial CDR3 DNA: TGTGCCAGCATCCAGACAATTTATAATTCGCCC.

In the case of this clone: All gene names here are mouse names. The CDR3 is cut off 4 residues early in the read; its end comes from the germline J gene. The J gene is TRBJ2-3, the V gene TRBV13-1, with a weak D call TRBD1 (6 bases). Germline loops: CDR1 NSHNY, CDR2 SYGAGN. Trimming pared 4 bases from V and 2 bases from J, leaving 8 bases between. The CDR3 length is 13 residues. The CDR3 here is CASSPGVAETLYF. CDR3 bases read: TGTGCCAGCAGTCCAGGGGTTGCAGAA.

In the case of this clone: Mouse names are used for the genes. The CDR3 end is not reached by the read, which stops 4 residues before it; the germline J gene fills it in. The J gene is TRBJ2-5, the V gene TRBV19, with TRBD2 as a possible D gene (5 bases). CDR3 length: 12 residues. Germline V CDR1 and CDR2: FNHDT, SITEND (reference sequence). CDR3 in amino acids: CASSIGEDTQYF. CDR3 bases read: TGTGCCAGCAGTATTGGGGAGGAC.

The sample holds a few counts of this clone. This may stem from a read error, because a much larger clone lies one nucleotide away. Gene names are mouse gene names. The sequence runs out 4 residues before the end of the CDR3; the remainder is reconstructed from the germline J gene. This sequence joins TRBV5 and TRBJ1-2; maybe TRBD1 (5 bases). Per germline, CDR1 LGHNA and CDR2 YNLKQL (reference sequence). V shed 4 bases and J shed 2 bases, with 5 bases lying between them. This CDR3 spans 12 amino acids. CDR3 residues: CASSRQNSDYTF. Partial CDR3 DNA: TGTGCCAGCAGCCGACAGAACTCC.

This clone was counted only a few times. The genes and germline here are from mouse. CDR3: CASGDRGGGAEQFF. CDR3 bases read: TGTGCCAGCGGTGATAGAGGGGGCGGTGCT. The rearrangement uses TRBV13-2 and TRBJ2-1; TRBD1 might be the D (7 bases). Read sequence stops 4 residues before the CDR3 end, and the germline J gene provides the missing end. The CDR3 contains 14 residues. Per the germline V gene, CDR1 is NNHNN and CDR2 is SYGAGS (reference sequence). V shed 1 base and J shed 6 bases, with 11 bases lying between them.

Concerning this clone: Gene labels here are mouse ones. The DNA ends 4 residues before the CDR3 does, and the rest of the CDR3 is filled in from the germline J gene. The rearrangement joins TRBV13-2 to TRBJ2-3, with 7 bases aligning to TRBD2. CDR3 length: 15 amino acids. Germline V gene sequence: CDR1 NNHNN, CDR2 SYGAGS (reference sequence). V was clipped by 3 bases and J by 0 bases; unmatched bases: 4. The CDR3 protein is CASGGWGSSAETLYF. CDR3 bases read: TGTGCCAGCGGTGGCTGGGGGTCTAGTGCAGAA.

Of note for this clone: Any gene name here is a mouse gene name. The read falls 4 residues short of the CDR3 end, and the missing part is taken from the germline J gene. This same CDR3 is encoded by further DNA sequences in the sample. This chain uses TRBV13-1 with TRBJ2-3; 8 bases match TRBD2. V lost 3 bases to trimming and J lost 3 bases; unmatched junction nucleotides: 3. The CDR3 runs 14 residues. The germline gives CDR1 NSHNY, CDR2 SYGAGN. This chain's CDR3 is CASSALGGAETLYF. CDR3 DNA (partial): TGTGCCAGCAGTGCTCTGGGGGGAGCAGAA.

This clone has more than one count but fewer than ten. Gene names and germline match the mouse. The CDR3 end falls 3 residues outside the read, so it is completed with the germline J gene. The V and J genes are TRBV31 and TRBJ1-6, with no clear D. TRBJ1-6 is marked as an open reading frame, function uncertain. This CDR3 comprises 14 residues. CDR1 is GKSSPN, CDR2 SITVG, per germline. V was shortened by 3 bases and J by 0 bases, with 6 bases between the two germline ends. The CDR3 bases that were read are TGTGCCTGGAGGCAACATTCCTATAATTCGCCC. Its protein product is CAWRQHSYNSP. The CDR3, in full, reads CAWRQHSYNSPLYF.

This clone was seen more than once but under ten times. Gene names are the mouse ones. The sequenced fragment ends 4 residues before the CDR3 boundary, so the rest is inferred from the germline J gene. The chain recombines TRBV19 with TRBJ1-1; 7 bases are a match to TRBD1. CDR1 is FNHDT and CDR2 is SITEND in the germline V gene (reference sequence). With 4 bases clipped from V and 2 bases from J, the junction kept 8 bases outside the gene matches. The CDR3 covers 15 residues. The CDR3 DNA, read in part, is TGTGCCAGCAGTGTAATGGGACAGCCCAACACA. Its translation: CASSVMGQPNT. The full CDR3 is CASSVMGQPNTEVFF.

This clone has more than one count but fewer than ten. The genes and germline here are from mouse. The CDR3 goes on 4 residues after the read ends, and that part is filled in from the germline J gene. The chain links TRBV1 to TRBJ2-7; TRBD1 matches 8 bases. V was pared by 4 bases and J by 3 bases, with 2 bases of the junction left unmatched. This CDR3 is built from 13 residues. Germline lookup yields CDR1 NSQYPW and CDR2 LRSPGD (reference sequence). The DNA read from the CDR3 is TGCACCTGCAGTGGCAGGGGGCTCTAT. Its translation: CTCSGRGLY. The entire CDR3 sequence reads CTCSGRGLYEQYF.